Following are 27 T cell receptor beta chains from one sample sequenced in a study of blood T cell repertoires in COVID-19. Profiled with immunoSEQ multiplex PCR; TCRdb holds only in-frame clones, not every one. The table has 35,000 or so clones, 85% to 90% seen once. The sample consisted of peripheral blood. All receptors come from a man between 65 and 79 years old with acute or convalescent COVID-19.

This clone was recorded only once. The chain couples TRBV9 to TRBJ2-3; TRBD2 aligns across 7 bases. Losses at the gene ends were 1 base for V and 0 bases for J; bases not matched to a gene: 2. The CDR3 totals 15 residues. CDR1 SGDLS and CDR2 YYNGEE come from the germline V gene. CDR3 in amino acids: CASSVTGGSTDTQYF. In DNA form, the CDR3 reads TGTGCCAGCAGCGTAACGGGGGGTAGCACAGATACGCAGTATTTT.

V gene TRBV15 combines with J gene TRBJ2-2; 10 nucleotides align to TRBD2. CDR3 length: 15 amino acids. V trimming: 0 bases; J trimming: 6 bases; junction bases outside the gene matches: 1. Per germline, CDR1 LNHNV and CDR2 YYDKDF (reference sequence). The CDR3 nucleotides are TGTGCCACCAGCAGAGAGCTAGCGGGAGCCGGGGAGCTGTTTTTT. The encoded protein is CATSRELAGAGELFF.

This rearrangement joins TRBV9 to TRBJ1-3; the D is unclear. Looked up from germline, CDR1 is SGDLS and CDR2 is YYNGEE. V dropped 0 bases and J dropped 6 bases, with 13 bases sitting between them. CDR3 length: 15 residues. CDR3 nucleotides: TGTGCCAGCAGCGTAGCTGGCTACGCGGAAAACACCATATATTTT. This sequence encodes CASSVAGYAENTIYF.

The chain uses TRBV5-4 and TRBJ2-2; 11 bases align to TRBD2. This CDR3 is built from 15 residues. The ends lost 3 bases at V and 4 bases at J; junction bases unmatched: 2. Germline assignment: CDR1 SGHNT and CDR2 YYREEE (reference sequence). In nucleotides, the CDR3 is TGTGCCAGCAGCTCCGGACTAGCGGGCACCGGGGAGCTGTTTTTT. This gives the protein CASSSGLAGTGELFF.

The J gene is TRBJ1-1, the V gene TRBV9; D remains unclear. The CDR3 is 14 residues long. V gave up 4 bases and J gave up 4 bases, with 14 bases separating them. Germline V gene sequence: CDR1 SGDLS, CDR2 YYNGEE. CDR3 sequence: CASSLSFSGTEAFF. The CDR3 DNA sequence: TGTGCCAGCAGCCTCTCCTTTTCCGGCACTGAAGCTTTCTTT.

The V gene is TRBV13, the J gene TRBJ1-2; D is uncertain. The V end was cut by 5 bases, the J end by 8 bases, with 18 bases between. The CDR3 sequence is 14 residues long. Germline V CDR1 and CDR2: PRHDT, FYEKMQ (reference sequence). The CDR3 nucleotides read TGTGCCAGCAGCGTAGCACGGCCGGGGAACGGCTACACCTTC. Encoded protein: CASSVARPGNGYTF.

In its sample, this clone was seen a few times. The CDR3: CASRLAEAGELFF. The CDR3 coding sequence is TGTGCCAGCAGACTAGCGGAAGCCGGGGAGCTGTTTTTT. The chain is built from TRBV27 and TRBJ2-2; TRBD2 agrees at 8 bases. This CDR3 region has 13 residues. V dropped 6 bases and J dropped 6; count of bases not matched to a gene: 3. CDR1 MNHEY and CDR2 SMNVEV come from the germline V gene (reference sequence).

The V call is TRBV5-6, the J call TRBJ1-1; D is perhaps TRBD1 (6 bases). Germline V gene lookup returns CDR1 SGHDT and CDR2 YYEEEE. Trimming pared 0 bases from V and 3 bases from J, leaving 9 bases between. The length of the CDR3 is 14 residues. CDR3 protein: CASSLVRGYTEAFF. Written as DNA, the CDR3 is TGTGCCAGCAGCTTGGTTAGGGGGTACACTGAAGCTTTCTTT.

The chain employs TRBV7-2 and TRBJ2-7; a possible D gene is TRBD1 (5 bases). CDR1 and CDR2 (germline): SGHTA, FQGNSA. Trimming removed 0 bases at V and 0 bases at J, with 9 bases between. The CDR3 spans 15 residues. CDR3 DNA sequence: TGTGCCAGCAGCTTAGCGGGGCGGAGCTCCTACGAGCAGTACTTC. It specifies CASSLAGRSSYEQYF.

The V call is TRBV28, the J call TRBJ1-2, with 7 bases fitting TRBD1. Germline values: CDR1 MDHEN, CDR2 SYDVKM. Trimming took 1 base from V and 6 from J; bases not matched to a gene: 8. This CDR3 has 15 residues. CDR3 sequence (DNA): TGTGCCAGCAGTTTATTGTTAGGGGGCGAAGATGGCTACACCTTC. Translation: CASSLLLGGEDGYTF.

The rearrangement links TRBV9 to TRBJ2-1; maybe TRBD2 (5 bases). Germline values: CDR1 SGDLS, CDR2 YYNGEE. The V end was cut by 4 bases, the J end by 4 bases, with 18 bases between. CDR3 length: 16 amino acids. As DNA, the CDR3 is TGTGCCAGCAGCCGACTTAGCGCCCACCTGTACAATGAGCAGTTCTTC. This translates into CASSRLSAHLYNEQFF.

The chain is built from TRBV5-1 and TRBJ2-7; maybe TRBD1 (5 bases). This CDR3 comprises 15 residues. CDR1 is SGHRS and CDR2 is YFSETQ in the germline V gene. V was clipped by 4 bases and J by 0 bases, with 14 bases between them. CDR3 in DNA: TGCGCCAGCAGCCTTCAGGGAATTAACTCCTACGAGCAGTACTTC. It translates to CASSLQGINSYEQYF.

The chain uses TRBV24-1 and TRBJ2-5; a weak D match, TRBD1 (6 bases). Germline V lookup: CDR1 KGHDR, CDR2 SFDVKD. CDR3 length: 15 amino acids. Trimming shortened V by 5 bases and J by 3 bases, and 15 bases separated the two germline ends. CDR3 protein: CATSALWQGKETQYF. CDR3 sequence (DNA): TGTGCCACCAGTGCCCTATGGCAGGGGAAAGAGACCCAGTACTTC.

The chain has TRBV28 and TRBJ1-5, with D perhaps TRBD1 (5 bases). The V end lost 4 bases, the J end lost 9 bases, and 25 bases lay between the germline ends. This CDR3 is 17 amino acids long. The germline CDR1 and CDR2 sequences are MDHEN and SYDVKM. CDR3 loop: CASSSPRGGTPTSPQHF. The CDR3 DNA reads TGTGCCAGCAGTTCCCCACGTGGCGGGACCCCCACATCGCCCCAGCATTTT.

The rearrangement joins TRBV5-1 to TRBJ2-7, with 10 bases fitting TRBD2. There are 16 residues in the CDR3. Trimming at V came to 0 bases and at J to 7 bases, leaving 10 bases not matched to a gene. The germline CDR1 and CDR2 sequences are SGHRS and YFSETQ. The CDR3 coding sequence is TGCGCCAGCAGCTTGGCCCGGGCTAGCGGGAGAGTTGAGCAGTACTTC. This translates into CASSLARASGRVEQYF.

The genes are TRBV6-5 and TRBJ2-3; TRBD1 agrees at 9 bases. The V gene end was trimmed by 7 bases and the J gene end by 0 bases; junction bases not matched to a gene: 5. The CDR3 spans 15 residues. Germline V gene data show CDR1 as MNHEY and CDR2 as SVGAGI. DNA of the CDR3: TGTGCCAGCACCGGGACAGGGCTCAGCACAGATACGCAGTATTTT. Protein: CASTGTGLSTDTQYF.

V and J are TRBV7-2 and TRBJ2-1; a weak D match, TRBD2 (9 bases). This CDR3 is 16 amino acids long. In germline, CDR1 is SGHTA, CDR2 FQGNSA. V shed 3 bases and J shed 11 bases, with 23 bases lying between them. CDR3 DNA: TGTGCCAGCAGCTTCTATACAGGGGGGCTAGCGGGAAAGCAGTTCTTC. It is translated as CASSFYTGGLAGKQFF. The whole variable domain, filled in from reference TRBV7-2 and TRBJ2-1, reads GAGVSQSPSNKVTEKGKDVELRCDPISGHTALYWYRQSLGQGLEFLIYFQGNSAPDKSGLPSDRFSAERTGGSVSTLTIQRTQQEDSAVYLCASSFYTGGLAGKQFFGPGTRLTVL.

The V call is TRBV12-3 or TRBV12-4, the J call TRBJ2-1; D gene uncertain. The length of the CDR3 is 12 residues. The V end lost 7 bases, the J end lost 9 bases, and 13 bases lay between the germline ends. The DNA of the CDR3 is TGTGCCAGCAATTTTTCCCCGGGTGAGCAGTTCTTC. Protein product: CASNFSPGEQFF.

This chain uses TRBV2 with TRBJ1-5; tentative D call: TRBD1 (5 bases). The germline V gene has CDR1 SNHLY and CDR2 FYNNEI. The CDR3 has 15 amino acids. Trimming cost V 3 bases and J 3 bases, with 12 bases left between them. CDR3 loop: CASSDQGGNNQPQHF. As DNA, the CDR3 is TGTGCCAGCAGTGACCAGGGAGGAAACAATCAGCCCCAGCATTTT.

This chain joins TRBV7-8 and TRBJ2-5; a possible D gene is TRBD2 (6 bases). V dropped 5 bases and J dropped 3 bases, with 13 bases sitting between them. CDR1 and CDR2 from the germline V gene are SGHVS and FQNEAQ. The CDR3 sequence is 14 residues long. Here the CDR3 reads CASSLASVEETQYF. CDR3 DNA sequence: TGTGCCAGCAGCCTTGCTAGCGTTGAAGAGACCCAGTACTTC.

The V and J genes are TRBV4-2 and TRBJ2-3; 10 positions match TRBD1. This CDR3 has 17 amino acids. J lost 3 bases, V lost 1 base, and 7 bases had no gene match. Per germline, CDR1 LGHNA and CDR2 YNFKEQ. The CDR3 DNA reads as TGTGCCAGCAGCCAAGCGCCGGGACAGGGGATTACAGATACGCAGTATTTT. The encoded protein is CASSQAPGQGITDTQYF.

The chain carries TRBV29-1 and TRBJ1-4, with a tentative D call TRBD1 (5 bases). Germline V gene sequence: CDR1 SQVTM, CDR2 ANQGSEA. The CDR3 extends over 14 amino acids. Deletions cut 5 bases from V and 1 base from J, with 11 bases between. The CDR3 sequence: CSVRRVGTNEKLFF. CDR3 DNA: TGCAGCGTTCGCAGGGTGGGAACTAATGAAAAACTGTTTTTT.

The chain's CDR3 is CASSRQGANEKLFF. The CDR3, as DNA: TGTGCCAGCAGTCGACAGGGAGCTAATGAAAAACTGTTTTTT. This rearrangement joins TRBV27 to TRBJ1-4; 7 bases are shared with TRBD1. With V trimmed by 5 bases and J by 3 bases, 3 bases remained unmatched. CDR3 length equals 14 residues. Germline V gene sequence: CDR1 MNHEY, CDR2 SMNVEV (reference sequence).

The genes are TRBV4-2 and TRBJ2-5; TRBD2 matches 7 bases. Germline CDR1 and CDR2: LGHNA and YNFKEQ. After removal of 0 bases from V and 5 bases from J, the junction contained 12 bases not matched to a gene. The CDR3 sequence is 17 residues long. The CDR3 protein is CASSQDSARGSGETQYF. CDR3 nucleotide sequence: TGTGCCAGCAGCCAAGACTCGGCGCGCGGGAGCGGGGAGACCCAGTACTTC.

This clone was detected only once. V gene TRBV14 combines with J gene TRBJ2-5; TRBD2 matches 7 bases. Trimming at V came to 4 bases and at J to 0 bases, leaving 5 bases not matched to a gene. The germline V gene encodes CDR1 SGHDN and CDR2 FVKESK. This CDR3 is built from 15 residues. The CDR3 nucleotides read TGTGCCAGCAGCCCTGTAGCGGGCTACCAAGAGACCCAGTACTTC. Amino acids: CASSPVAGYQETQYF.

A few counts support this clone. Here the CDR3 DNA reads TGTGCCAGCTCACCGAACCAGGTGTTTGGCTACACCTTC. Translating gives CASSPNQVFGYTF. The chain uses TRBV18 and TRBJ1-2; D unresolved. The CDR3 spans 13 residues. Looked up from germline, CDR1 is KGHSH and CDR2 is LQKENI. V gave up 3 bases and J gave up 7 bases, with 12 bases separating them.

The J gene is TRBJ1-6, the V gene TRBV10-3; the D is unclear. The germline V and J ends were trimmed by 4 bases and 7 bases, with 8 bases remaining between them. The CDR3 covers 13 residues. CDR1 is ENHRY, CDR2 SYGVKD, per germline. The CDR3 DNA reads TGTGCCATCAGTGGGGGAGAAAATTCACCCCTCCACTTT. Protein: CAISGGENSPLHF.